Listed below are T cell receptor beta chains from one sample, sequenced in a study of metastatic and nonmetastatic thyroid tumors. TCRdb re-analyzed the PCR reads through MiXCR. The table has 20,000 to 25,000 clones, roughly 24% seen once. Sequencing was carried out using tumor tissue. Receptors were obtained from a female donor with papillary thyroid cancer or a benign thyroid nodule (not recorded which). Some clones in this sample may be carry-over from other donors' samples. CDR3s include the opening cysteine and the closing phenylalanine or tryptophan. D genes are given only for firm matches. Size tells how often a clone was seen (once, few, many) or the class of an expanded clone, and some rows leave it out.

clone size	J gene	V gene	D gene	CDR3 DNA	CDR3 protein
medium-sized	TRBJ1-5	TRBV19	-	TGTGCCAGTAGTATAGCGCCGGACAATCAGCCCCAGCATTTT	CASSIAPDNQPQHF
-	TRBJ1-4	TRBV28	TRBD1	TGTGCCATCAGTTTTCGGGACAGGGGAACAACTAATGAAAAACCGTTTTTT	CAISFRDRGTTNEKPFF
few	TRBJ2-7	TRBV28	TRBD2	TGTGCCAGCAGTTTTGGCGGACTAGCGGGCGCATACGAGCAGTACTTC	CASSFGGLAGAYEQYF
many	TRBJ2-2	TRBV3-1	-	TGTGCCAGCAGCCAAGTTAGAAGGACTCCTCGTTCCCTGTTTTTT	CASSQVRRTPRSLFF
-	TRBJ1-6	TRBV2	-	TGTGCCAGCAGAGTGGACAATTCACTCCTCCACTTT	CASRVDNSLLHF
once	TRBJ2-1	TRBV30	TRBD2	TGTGCCTGGAGTATCGGGGGGATCTACAATGAGCAGTTCTTC	CAWSIGGIYNEQFF
-	TRBJ2-3	TRBV4-1	-	TGCGCCAGCAGCCAAGGGTCCCCTGGGCAGCTGGGCACAGATACGCAGTATTTT	CASSQGSPGQLGTDTQYF
many	TRBJ2-7	TRBV27	TRBD1	TGTGCCAGCAGTTGGGGCAGGGGGTACGAGCAGTACTTC	CASSWGRGYEQYF
-	TRBJ1-6	TRBV2	-	TGTGCCAGCAAAAGGCTCAATTCGCCCCTCCACTTT	CASKRLNSPLHF
many	TRBJ2-5	TRBV7-6	-	TGTGCCAGCAGCTTCCTAGCGTCGGACGTGGAGACCCAGTACTTC	CASSFLASDVETQYF
-	TRBJ1-1	TRBV5-1	-	TGCGCCAGCAGCTCGGACCTTCGACAAGAAGCTTTCTTT	CASSSDLRQEAFF
-	TRBJ2-2	TRBV6-1	-	TGTGCCAGCATCGACTTGTTCTCTGGGGGTCCCGGGGAGCTGTTTTTT	CASIDLFSGGPGELFF
medium-sized	TRBJ2-1	TRBV30	TRBD1	TGTGCCTGGAGGACTGGGACAGACCTTCGAGAGCAGTTCTTC	CAWRTGTDLREQFF
once	TRBJ1-4	TRBV20-1	-	TGCAGTGCTAGACCAGTCCCCAACAGGGACATGGAAAAACTGTTTTTT	CSARPVPNRDMEKLFF
-	TRBJ1-5	TRBV12-3/TRBV12-4	-	TGTGCCAGCAAAGAGGCAGTAGTTAGTAATCAGCCCCAGCATTTT	CASKEAVVSNQPQHF
medium-sized	TRBJ1-5	TRBV20-1	TRBD1	TGCAGTGCTAGGAAGCGGGACAGGTCCAATCAGCCCCAGCATTTT	CSARKRDRSNQPQHF